These T cell receptor beta chains were read from a single sample in a study of cytomegalovirus exposure and HLA in healthy donors. The data were produced by immunoSEQ multiplex PCR, yet TCRdb's version contains in-frame clones alone and is incomplete. This sample has roughly 140,000 clones, with 80% to 90% found just once. Sequencing was done on a sample of PBMCs. Receptors were obtained from a woman between 40 and 50 years old in good health and CMV-seropositive. Both conserved end residues are part of each CDR3. The D gene is left open where the match is weak. Not every row has a clone size; where given, it reads once, few, many or a size class.

j_gene: TRBJ2-3; v_gene: TRBV4-1; d_gene: NA; abundance: few; CDR3nt: TGCGCCAGCAGCCAAGTCAGTCCAAATACGCAGTATTTT; CDR3aa: CASSQVSPNTQYF
j_gene: TRBJ2-5; v_gene: TRBV30; d_gene: NA; abundance: NA; CDR3nt: TGTGCCTGGAGTGCCGGAGCCGGGGCCCAGTACTTC; CDR3aa: CAWSAGAGAQYF
j_gene: TRBJ1-3; v_gene: TRBV18; d_gene: NA; abundance: NA; CDR3nt: TGTGCCAGCTCACTAGGGGTGTCTGGAAACACCATATATTTT; CDR3aa: CASSLGVSGNTIYF
j_gene: TRBJ2-2; v_gene: TRBV7-8; d_gene: TRBD2; abundance: NA; CDR3nt: TGTGCCAGCAGCCCCGGACTAGCGGGAGAGAAGTGGACCGGGGAGCTGTTTTTT; CDR3aa: CASSPGLAGEKWTGELFF
j_gene: TRBJ1-2; v_gene: TRBV27; d_gene: TRBD1; abundance: NA; CDR3nt: TGTGCCAGCAGTTTATCGATGGGACAGGGGACCCATGGCTACACCTTC; CDR3aa: CASSLSMGQGTHGYTF
j_gene: TRBJ1-2; v_gene: TRBV5-1; d_gene: TRBD1; abundance: NA; CDR3nt: TGCGCCAGCGGGACAGGGGATGGCTACACCTTC; CDR3aa: CASGTGDGYTF
j_gene: TRBJ2-5; v_gene: TRBV6-5; d_gene: NA; abundance: NA; CDR3nt: TGTGCCAGCAGTTACGTTGAGGACTTTCGGAAGGGGACCCAGTACTTC; CDR3aa: CASSYVEDFRKGTQYF
j_gene: TRBJ2-1; v_gene: TRBV7-3; d_gene: NA; abundance: NA; CDR3nt: TGTGCCAGCAGCACGTATGGGGGGGAGCAGTTCTTC; CDR3aa: CASSTYGGEQFF
j_gene: TRBJ2-1; v_gene: TRBV11-2; d_gene: NA; abundance: NA; CDR3nt: TGTGCCAGCAGCTTAGATAGATCAGGGGCTCCGTTCTTC; CDR3aa: CASSLDRSGAPFF
j_gene: TRBJ2-5; v_gene: TRBV7-6; d_gene: TRBD2; abundance: NA; CDR3nt: TGTGCCAGCAGCCCACTAGCGGGGGGGCAGGGGGAGACCCAGTACTTC; CDR3aa: CASSPLAGGQGETQYF
j_gene: TRBJ1-5; v_gene: TRBV28; d_gene: NA; abundance: NA; CDR3nt: TGTGCCAGCAGTTCTTCATTCCTCCGCGGGCAAGCCCAGCATTTT; CDR3aa: CASSSSFLRGQAQHF
j_gene: TRBJ1-5; v_gene: TRBV23-1; d_gene: TRBD1; abundance: NA; CDR3nt: TGCGCCAGCAGTCAAAGGGGGCCGGAGCAGCCCCAGCATTTT; CDR3aa: CASSQRGPEQPQHF
j_gene: TRBJ2-3; v_gene: TRBV7-9; d_gene: TRBD2; abundance: NA; CDR3nt: TGTGCCAGCAGCTTAACGGGGGGAGATACGCAGTATTTT; CDR3aa: CASSLTGGDTQYF
j_gene: TRBJ1-5; v_gene: TRBV29-1; d_gene: TRBD1; abundance: NA; CDR3nt: TGCAGCGTCCAGGGGGACAATCAGCCCCAGCATTTT; CDR3aa: CSVQGDNQPQHF
j_gene: TRBJ2-7; v_gene: TRBV6-5; d_gene: TRBD1; abundance: NA; CDR3nt: TGTGCCAGCACCGACAGGGGGGGATACGAGCAGTACTTC; CDR3aa: CASTDRGGYEQYF